This TCR beta chain is from a study of T cells in Graves' hyperthyroidism and ophthalmopathy (dated by TCRdb to about 2019). About the study as a whole: A discovery cohort of fewer than 110 patients, about 40 with Graves' ophthalmopathy and approximately 60 with stable Graves' hyperthyroidism, was used to find distinguishing TCR V-J signatures. Prospective prediction of ophthalmopathy was tested in an independent validation cohort consisting of roughly 19 hyperthyroidism patients and 17 patients who later progressed to ophthalmopathy. In addition, the study compared T-cell repertoires in thyroid tissue and in blood from a handful of Graves' hyperthyroidism patients. TCR Vbeta CDR3 sequencing of approximately 140 peripheral blood samples (43 ophthalmopathy, approximately 80 hyperthyroidism and roughly 17 progressor patients) is reported in the paper. Following sampling, methimazole starting at 30 mg daily was given to hyperthyroidism patients, and high-dose intravenous methylprednisolone was given to ophthalmopathy patients. The 100 discovery patients were divided at random into training and test sets in a 7:3 ratio.

What the research found in general, with its limitations: Blood samples also contained most of the expanded thyroid clonotypes (frequency above 0.001), which suggests that blood repertoires may reflect thyroid immune responses. In cross-validation, a model built on a 13 V-J signature told ophthalmopathy apart from stable hyperthyroidism with under 90% sensitivity and about 81% specificity, and in testing the same model reached 80%/75%. Sample size was not statistically predetermined, and investigators were not blinded to group allocation. In validation, the model predicted progression to ophthalmopathy a median of roughly 6.1 months before onset, with roughly 70% sensitivity and 72.22% specificity.

The study excluded patients with uncontrolled infections, other autoimmune diseases, pregnancy or lactation. Clinical symptoms, serum thyroxine and TRAb, thyroid ultrasound, and orbital computed tomography formed the basis for the diagnoses. Total RNA was extracted with Trizol reagent, and quality was checked on an Agilent 2100 Bioanalyzer. The junction carries 11 bases between V and J, which are trimmed by 1 base and 4 bases respectively. The CDR3 covers 14 residues, taking in both the cysteine and the phenylalanine. Of all the DNA, just the CDR3 is kept, 42 bases in frame from base 1. Per the germline V gene, MGHDK is the CDR1 and SYGVNS is the CDR2. Amplification of TCR beta CDR3 regions was carried out from RNA transcripts. For the first round of RT-PCR on the TCR CDR3, the HTBI primer set was used together with the Qiagen OneStep RT-PCR kit. Libraries were constructed in a second round of multiplex PCR, after which size selection and purification were carried out. Sequencing of the libraries was done on an Illumina HiSeq2000 using paired-end 100 bp reads. The original pipeline was this. SOAPnuke was used to process the raw data, with reads discarded if the reads contained adapters or uncalled bases, had a mean Phred below 15, or lacked an exact constant-primer or identifier match. High-quality paired reads were merged using COPE v1.2.5, and each unique nucleotide sequence was defined as a clonotype. MiTCR v1.1 was used to align the clonotypes against IMGT TRBV, TRBD and TRBJ reference segments. The analysis included only V-J combinations with a frequency above 0.0001, which together covered over 98% of the repertoires. A TCS score was defined as the ratio of F50 (clonal expansion) to E x V (chaos), with BLOSUM62-based TCRdist applied between CDR3 peptides within each V-J. Welch's t-statistics and random forest reduced around 510 V-J features to 13, which were used in a naive Bayes classifier (R e1071). The similarity between thyroid and blood repertoires was quantified using the Morisita-Horn index. The public sequencing data were trimmed at Q25 with fastp and processed into clonotypes with MiXCR by TCRdb, which kept only in-frame beta chains. Here each entry gathers all rows of one CDR3 protein and keeps the most common genes and DNA. In this record, the V and J calls reflect TCRdb's handling and not the investigators' own analysis. The sample data list more than 550,000 distinct CDR3 sequences, and approximately 42% of these were observed just once. The ten largest clones represent more than 7% of the sample.

In its sample, this clonotype was seen many times. No antigen is known for it. Nothing much larger sits one base from this clone, and base qualities are not available. The specimen was peripheral blood or thyroid tissue (not recorded which). The V and J genes are TRBV25-1 and TRBJ2-7; a tentative D call is TRBD2 (5 bases match). This TCR derives from an adult man with Graves' disease, either hyperthyroidism or ophthalmopathy (not recorded which). The CDR3 is CASSELVGAYEQYF. The DNA is TGTGCCAGCAGTGAATTAGTGGGAGCTTACGAGCAGTACTTC.